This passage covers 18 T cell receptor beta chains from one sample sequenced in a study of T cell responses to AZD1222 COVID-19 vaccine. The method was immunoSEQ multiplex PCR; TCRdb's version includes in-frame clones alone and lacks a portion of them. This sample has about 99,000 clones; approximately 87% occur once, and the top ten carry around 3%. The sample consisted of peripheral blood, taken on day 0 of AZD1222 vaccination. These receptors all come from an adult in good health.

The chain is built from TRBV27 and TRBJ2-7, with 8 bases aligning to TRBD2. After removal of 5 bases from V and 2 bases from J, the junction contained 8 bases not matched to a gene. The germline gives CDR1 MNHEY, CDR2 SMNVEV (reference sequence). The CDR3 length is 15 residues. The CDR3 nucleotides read TGTGCCAGCAGTGCAACCGGGACTAGGCCCTACGAGCAGTACTTC. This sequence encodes CASSATGTRPYEQYF.

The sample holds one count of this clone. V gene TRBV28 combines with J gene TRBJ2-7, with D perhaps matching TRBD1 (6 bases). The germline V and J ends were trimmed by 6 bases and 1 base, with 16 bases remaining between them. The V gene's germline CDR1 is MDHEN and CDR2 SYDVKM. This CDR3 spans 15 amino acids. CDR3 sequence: CASSQDRFRSYEQYF. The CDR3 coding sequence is TGTGCCAGCAGCCAGGACAGATTCAGATCCTACGAGCAGTACTTC.

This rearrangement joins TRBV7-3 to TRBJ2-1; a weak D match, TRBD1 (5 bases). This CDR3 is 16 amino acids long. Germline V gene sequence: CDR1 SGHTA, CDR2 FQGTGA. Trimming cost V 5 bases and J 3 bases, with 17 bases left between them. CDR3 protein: CASSPRGGPSYNEQFF. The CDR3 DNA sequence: TGTGCCAGCAGCCCAAGGGGCGGACCTAGCTACAATGAGCAGTTCTTC.

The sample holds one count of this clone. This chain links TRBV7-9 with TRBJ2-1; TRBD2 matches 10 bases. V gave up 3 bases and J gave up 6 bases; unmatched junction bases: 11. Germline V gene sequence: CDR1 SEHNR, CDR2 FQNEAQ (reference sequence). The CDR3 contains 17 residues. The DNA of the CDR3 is TGTGCCAGCAGCTTGGGGACCCTAGCGGGAGATTTCAATGAGCAGTTCTTC. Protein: CASSLGTLAGDFNEQFF.

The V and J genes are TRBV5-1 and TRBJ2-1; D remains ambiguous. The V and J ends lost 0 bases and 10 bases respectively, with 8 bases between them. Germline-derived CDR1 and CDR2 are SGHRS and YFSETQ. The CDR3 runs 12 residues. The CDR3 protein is CASSLGPREQFF. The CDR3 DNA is TGCGCCAGCAGCTTGGGCCCGAGGGAGCAGTTCTTC.

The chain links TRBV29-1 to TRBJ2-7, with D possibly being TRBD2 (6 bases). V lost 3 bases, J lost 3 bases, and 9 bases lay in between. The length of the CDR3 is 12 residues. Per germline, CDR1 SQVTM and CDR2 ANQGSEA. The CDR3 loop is CSVELGGYEQYF. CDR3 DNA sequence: TGCAGCGTTGAGCTCGGGGGCTACGAGCAGTACTTC.

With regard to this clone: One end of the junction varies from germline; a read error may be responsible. CDR3 nucleotide sequence: TGTGCCACCACGCTGAGGGGGACCCCTGGAAGCACCATATATTTT. Its translation is CATTLRGTPGSTIYF. The chain links TRBV3-1 (or the pseudogene TRBV3-2) to TRBJ1-3, with a tentative D call TRBD1 (6 bases). From germline, CDR1 is LGHDT and CDR2 YNNKEL (reference sequence). The CDR3 is 15 residues long.

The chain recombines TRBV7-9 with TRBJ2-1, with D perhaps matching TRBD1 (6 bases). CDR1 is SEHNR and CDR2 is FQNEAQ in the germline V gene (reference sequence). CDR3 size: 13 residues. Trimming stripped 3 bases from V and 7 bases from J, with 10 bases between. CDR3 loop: CASSLVGGNEQFF. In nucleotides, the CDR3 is TGTGCCAGCAGCTTGGTAGGGGGTAATGAGCAGTTCTTC.

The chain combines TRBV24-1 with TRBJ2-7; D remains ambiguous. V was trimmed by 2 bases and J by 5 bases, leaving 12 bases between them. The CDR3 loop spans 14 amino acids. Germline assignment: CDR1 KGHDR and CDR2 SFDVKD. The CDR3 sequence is CATSDWKGSHEQYF. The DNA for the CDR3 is TGTGCCACCAGTGATTGGAAGGGCAGCCACGAGCAGTACTTC.

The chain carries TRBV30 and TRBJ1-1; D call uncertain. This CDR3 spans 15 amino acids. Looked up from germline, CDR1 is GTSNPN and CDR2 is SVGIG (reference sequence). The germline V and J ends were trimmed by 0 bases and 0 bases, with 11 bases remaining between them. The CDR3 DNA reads TGTGCCTGGAGTGTACGTAAACCCATGAACACTGAAGCTTTCTTT. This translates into CAWSVRKPMNTEAFF.

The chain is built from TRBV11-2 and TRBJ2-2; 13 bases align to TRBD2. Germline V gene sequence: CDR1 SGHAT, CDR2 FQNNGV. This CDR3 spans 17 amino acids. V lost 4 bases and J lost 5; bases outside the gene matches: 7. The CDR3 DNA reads TGTGCCAGCAGCTCGACTAGCGGGAGGCTTACGACCGGGGAGCTGTTTTTT. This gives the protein CASSSTSGRLTTGELFF.

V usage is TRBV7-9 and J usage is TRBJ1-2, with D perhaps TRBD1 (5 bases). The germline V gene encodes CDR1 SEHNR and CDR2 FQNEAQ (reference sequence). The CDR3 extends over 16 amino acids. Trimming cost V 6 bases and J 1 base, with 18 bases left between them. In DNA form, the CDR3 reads TGTGCCAGCAGTGATAGGGGAAGGGGACTTAACTATGGCTACACCTTC. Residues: CASSDRGRGLNYGYTF. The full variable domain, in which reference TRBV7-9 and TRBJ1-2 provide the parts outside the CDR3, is DTGVSQNPRHKITKRGQNVTFRCDPISEHNRLYWYRQTLGQGPEFLTYFQNEAQLEKSRLLSDRFSAERPKGSFSTLEIQRTEQGDSAMYLCASSDRGRGLNYGYTFGSGTRLTVV.

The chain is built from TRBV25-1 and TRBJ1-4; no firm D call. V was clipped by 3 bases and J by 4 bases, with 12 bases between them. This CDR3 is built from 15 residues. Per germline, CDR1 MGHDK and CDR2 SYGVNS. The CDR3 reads CASSDTENFNEKLFF. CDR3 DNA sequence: TGTGCCAGCAGTGATACGGAGAATTTTAATGAAAAACTGTTTTTT.

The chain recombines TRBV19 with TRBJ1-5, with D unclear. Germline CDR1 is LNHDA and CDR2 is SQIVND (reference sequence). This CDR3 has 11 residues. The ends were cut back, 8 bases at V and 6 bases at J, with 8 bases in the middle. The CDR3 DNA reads TGTGCCAGTGGATCGAGTCAGCCCCAGCATTTT. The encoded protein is CASGSSQPQHF.

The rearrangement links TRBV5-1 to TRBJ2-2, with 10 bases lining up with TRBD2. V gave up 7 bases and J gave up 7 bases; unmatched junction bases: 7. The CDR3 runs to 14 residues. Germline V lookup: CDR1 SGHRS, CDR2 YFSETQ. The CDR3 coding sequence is TGCGCCAGCTTCCCTAGCGGGAGTCTCGGGGAGCTGTTTTTT. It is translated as CASFPSGSLGELFF.

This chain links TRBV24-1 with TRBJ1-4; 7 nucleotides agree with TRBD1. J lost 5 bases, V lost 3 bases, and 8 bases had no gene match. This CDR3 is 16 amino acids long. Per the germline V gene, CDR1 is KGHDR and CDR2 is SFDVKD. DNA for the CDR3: TGTGCCACCAGTGATCCATCAGGGGGGAGGAATGAAAAACTGTTTTTT. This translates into CATSDPSGGRNEKLFF.

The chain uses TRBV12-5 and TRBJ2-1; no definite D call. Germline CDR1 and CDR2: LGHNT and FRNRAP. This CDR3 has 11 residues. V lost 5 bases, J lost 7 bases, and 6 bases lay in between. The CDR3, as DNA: TGTGCTAGTGGTATAAGTAATGAGCAGTTCTTC. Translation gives CASGISNEQFF.

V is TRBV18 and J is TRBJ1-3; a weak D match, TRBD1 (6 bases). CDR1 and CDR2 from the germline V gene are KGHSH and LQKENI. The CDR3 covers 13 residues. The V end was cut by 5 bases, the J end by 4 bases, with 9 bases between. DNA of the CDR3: TGTGCCAGCTCAAGGGACAAAGGAAACACCATATATTTT. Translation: CASSRDKGNTIYF.